Following are 14 T cell receptor beta chains from one sample sequenced in a study of tumor-infiltrating lymphocytes in localized non-small cell lung cancer. Assay used: immunoSEQ multiplex PCR; TCRdb lists only in-frame clones, some missing. The sample yields around 24,000 clones, roughly two thirds seen once. Sequencing used lung tumor tissue. Source of these receptors: a human donor with non-small cell lung cancer.

The gene calls are TRBV11-2 and TRBJ2-1, with D possibly matching TRBD1 (6 bases). Per germline, CDR1 SGHAT and CDR2 FQNNGV. The V gene lost 1 base and the J gene lost 0 bases, with 10 bases spanning the gap. CDR3 length: 16 amino acids. As DNA, the CDR3 is TGTGCCAGCAGCTTAGTACAGGGCAGCTCCTACAATGAGCAGTTCTTC. It translates to CASSLVQGSSYNEQFF.

V usage is TRBV18 and J usage is TRBJ2-1; possible D gene TRBD1, 5 bases. The ends were cut back, 6 bases at V and 0 bases at J, with 12 bases in the middle. The germline CDR1 and CDR2 sequences are KGHSH and LQKENI. This CDR3 has 15 residues. CDR3 residues: CASSQQGSSYNEQFF. DNA of the CDR3: TGTGCCAGCTCCCAGCAGGGCAGCTCCTACAATGAGCAGTTCTTC.

This clone was seen once. J is TRBJ1-6 and V is TRBV28; maybe TRBD1 (6 bases). Trimming left V 7 bases short and J 13 bases short, with 14 bases between. CDR1 and CDR2 (germline): MDHEN, SYDVKM. The CDR3 is 12 residues long. This CDR3 is CASTPPRGPLHF. CDR3 sequence (DNA): TGTGCCAGCACCCCCCCGAGGGGGCCCCTCCACTTT.

This clone was observed a single time. Compared with germline, one end of the junction differs, possibly owing to a read error. V and J are TRBV6-4 and TRBJ1-4, with D perhaps matching TRBD1 (6 bases). Germline V gene lookup returns CDR1 MRHNA and CDR2 SNTAGT. The CDR3 extends over 14 amino acids. The CDR3 region has the DNA TGTGCCAGCAGTTACTCGGACAGTCGGGAAAAACTGTTTTTT. It yields the protein CASSYSDSREKLFF.

This chain joins TRBV5-1 and TRBJ1-2; no clear D gene. CDR1 is SGHRS, CDR2 YFSETQ, per germline. The V and J ends lost 4 bases and 5 bases respectively, with 15 bases between them. This CDR3 has 14 amino acids. Written as DNA, the CDR3 is TGCGCCAGCAGCGCAGACGGACGGGGTTATGGCTACACCTTC. It is translated as CASSADGRGYGYTF.

V usage is TRBV28 and J usage is TRBJ2-1; D remains unclear. The germline V gene encodes CDR1 MDHEN and CDR2 SYDVKM. Trimming shortened V by 7 bases and J by 0 bases, and 13 bases separated the two germline ends. This CDR3 is 15 amino acids long. The chain's CDR3 is CASIPASSSYNEQFF. As DNA, the CDR3 is TGTGCCAGCATCCCCGCATCGAGCTCCTACAATGAGCAGTTCTTC.

This clone occurred a few times. The DNA is omitted, as the CDR3 cannot be located on it reliably, and the CDR3 follows TCRdb's listing. J is TRBJ1-2 and V is TRBV2; the table's TRBD1 call for D was not verified on the DNA. The germline V gene has CDR1 SNHLY and CDR2 FYNNEI. Counting both end residues, the CDR3 totals 13 amino acids. CDR3 loop: CASSVGQGTLDTF.

The chain employs TRBV9 and TRBJ1-3; D is uncertain. The CDR3 consists of 14 residues. CDR1 is SGDLS and CDR2 is YYNGEE in the germline V gene. V was cut by 0 bases and J by 4 bases, with 8 bases left in between. This CDR3 reads CASSVVPGGNTIYF. Written as DNA, the CDR3 is TGTGCCAGCAGCGTAGTCCCCGGGGGAAACACCATATATTTT.

The chain combines TRBV28 with TRBJ1-5; no definite D call. Germline lookup yields CDR1 MDHEN and CDR2 SYDVKM. CDR3 length: 14 residues. The V and J ends lost 6 bases and 7 bases respectively, with 16 bases between them. In nucleotides, the CDR3 is TGTGCCAGCAGCCGCACCTGGGAGGAGCAGCCCCAGCATTTT. Amino acid sequence: CASSRTWEEQPQHF.

The chain uses TRBV4-1 and TRBJ2-3; 9 nucleotides match TRBD1. The CDR3 extends over 15 amino acids. The junction had 5 bases not matched to a gene; V was cut back by 3 bases and J by 4 bases. Germline CDR1 is MGHRA and CDR2 is YSYEKL. The CDR3 here is CASSQGTGSPDTQYF. Here the CDR3 DNA reads TGCGCCAGCAGCCAGGGGACAGGGTCACCAGATACGCAGTATTTT.

This chain connects TRBV19 to TRBJ2-3; D call uncertain. This CDR3 is built from 13 residues. Germline V CDR1 and CDR2: LNHDA, SQIVND (reference sequence). The V and J ends lost 3 bases and 2 bases respectively, with 6 bases between them. The CDR3: CASSIVFTDTQYF. The CDR3 DNA is TGTGCCAGTAGTATTGTATTCACAGATACGCAGTATTTT.

The J gene is TRBJ2-1, the V gene TRBV2; 14 nucleotides agree with TRBD2. This CDR3 spans 14 amino acids. The trim removed 4 bases at V and 12 bases at J, leaving 5 bases unmatched. CDR1 SNHLY and CDR2 FYNNEI come from the germline V gene. CDR3 nucleotides: TGTGCCAGCAGTGCGACTAGCGGGAGGGCCGCGCAGTTCTTC. This translates into CASSATSGRAAQFF.

The V and J genes are TRBV2 and TRBJ2-1; 9 bases fit TRBD2. Germline CDR1 SNHLY, CDR2 FYNNEI. CDR3 length: 18 residues. V was pared by 7 bases and J by 6 bases, with 19 bases of the junction left unmatched. DNA for the CDR3: TGTGCCAGCACAAGAACGGGACTAGCTATCAGGGTTGGCAATGAGCAGTTCTTC. Its protein is CASTRTGLAIRVGNEQFF.

The chain employs TRBV7-3 and TRBJ2-7, with D maybe TRBD1 (6 bases). The V end was cut by 0 bases, the J end by 3 bases, with 6 bases between. Germline CDR1 and CDR2: SGHTA and FQGTGA. The CDR3 is made up of 13 amino acids. In nucleotides, the CDR3 is TGTGCCAGCAGCTTAACACAGGGCTACGAGCAGTACTTC. This gives the protein CASSLTQGYEQYF.